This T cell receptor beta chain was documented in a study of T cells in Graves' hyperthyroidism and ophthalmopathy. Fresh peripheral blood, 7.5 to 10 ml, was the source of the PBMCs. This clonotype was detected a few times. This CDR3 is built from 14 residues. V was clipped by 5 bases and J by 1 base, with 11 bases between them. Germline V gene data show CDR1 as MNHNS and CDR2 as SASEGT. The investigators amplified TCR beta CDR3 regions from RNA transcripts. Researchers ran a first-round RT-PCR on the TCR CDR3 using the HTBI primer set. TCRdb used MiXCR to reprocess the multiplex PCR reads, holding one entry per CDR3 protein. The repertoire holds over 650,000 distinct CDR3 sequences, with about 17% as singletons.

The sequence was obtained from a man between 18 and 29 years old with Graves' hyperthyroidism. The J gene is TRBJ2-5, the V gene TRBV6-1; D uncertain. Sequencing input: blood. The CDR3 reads CASSLWTIQETQYF. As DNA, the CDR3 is TGTGCCAGCAGTCTCTGGACCATCCAAGAGACCCAGTACTTC.